This TCR beta chain was captured by sequencing in a study of blood T cells in healthy people across ages. Turning to the study itself: Capturing about one barcoded beta molecule per two T cells was achieved by template switching.

A second PCR, run for roughly 7 to 12 cycles, used a sample-barcoded 5' primer plus a J-beta primer mix. Every cDNA molecule bore a tag from a template-switch adaptor containing 12 random nucleotides. TCRdb recomputed calls from the 5' RACE reads with MiXCR, one row per CDR3 protein. The sample includes 1.5 million to 2 million distinct CDR3 sequences, roughly 50% seen only once; the top ten take roughly 2%. CDR3 length: 18 residues. This clonotype was seen a handful of times. Each individual donor underwent a draw of approximately 10 milliliters of peripheral blood. The TCR comes from a woman aged 40 to 55 in good health. Specimen: blood. The V gene is TRBV21-1, the J gene TRBJ2-1; the DNA was not used to check the table's D call, TRBD2. TRBV21-1 is labeled a pseudogene. CDR3 residues: CASSPRDWTSSSYNEQFF. CDR3 in DNA: TGTGCCAGCAGCCCCCGGGACTGGACTTCGAGCTCCTACAATGAGCAGTTCTTC.